This T cell receptor beta chain comes out of a study of T cell clonotyping in hematopoietic cell transplantation. Findings and limits, study-wide: After transplant, recipient diversity fell while pathologically expanded clonotypes grew through day 180.

A remark on this clone: Its matching antigen is unknown.

Data came from immunoSEQ multiplex PCR; TCRdb stores just in-frame clones and leaves some out. Of under 45,000 clones in the sample, 85% to 95% are singletons; the top ten hold 1.5% to 2%. Described time point: recipient sample about 28 days before transplant, after cytoreduction. Trimming took off 4 bases at V and 7 bases at J, with 17 bases between the two ends. This CDR3 has 14 amino acids. The germline CDR1 and CDR2 sequences are GTSNPN and SVGIG (reference sequence). The sequencing here drew on peripheral blood mononuclear cells, taken before stem cell transplant. The chain recombines TRBV30 with TRBJ1-3; D call uncertain. The sequence was obtained from a man between 35 and 55 years old with chronic myeloid leukemia. Some clones in this sample may be carry-over from other donors' samples. Written as DNA, the CDR3 is TGTGCCTGGATACGCGGGGAGTGGTCCAACACCATATATTTT. As protein: CAWIRGEWSNTIYF.